What follows are 15 T cell receptor beta chains derived from one specimen sequenced in a study of technical replicates of blood from a few donors (dated by TCRdb to between 2016 and 2019). The library came from the immunoSEQ multiplex PCR assay. The table was pulled from immuneACCESS by TCRdb, which kept in-frame rearrangements only. Such tables lose some clones; where checked, under half of the loss comes from unresolved V genes, and the rest has no known cause. Recorded for this sample are around 76,000 clones; about nine tenths of them occurred a single time. Over 0.35% of the sample lies in the top ten. The sample taken for sequencing was T cells isolated from PBMCs. The receptors shown here come from a human donor in good health.

This chain connects TRBV5-8 to TRBJ1-2; D not certain. CDR1 and CDR2 from the germline V gene are SGHTS and YDEGEE. The CDR3 is 13 residues long. The V end lost 7 bases, the J end lost 4 bases, and 14 bases lay between the germline ends. The CDR3 protein is CASALDFFYGYTF. CDR3 sequence (DNA): TGTGCCAGCGCTCTCGACTTTTTCTATGGCTACACCTTC.

This clone showed up just once. The CDR3 coding sequence is TGTGCCACCATACCAGCCCCGCCAGGGCCCCCAGAGACCCAGTACTTC. It specifies CATIPAPPGPPETQYF. The J gene is TRBJ2-5, the V gene TRBV7-9; TRBD1 is a possible D gene (5 bases). Germline values: CDR1 SEHNR, CDR2 FQNEAQ (reference sequence). The CDR3 spans 16 residues. The V end was cut by 10 bases, the J end by 4 bases, with 25 bases between.

This sequence joins TRBV6-1 and TRBJ1-1; TRBD1 agrees at 11 bases. V gave up 4 bases and J gave up 11 bases; unmatched junction bases: 6. Germline V lookup: CDR1 MNHNS, CDR2 SASEGT. There are 13 residues in the CDR3. The DNA for the CDR3 is TGTGCCAGCAGTGGTGGGACAGGGGGACGGGCTTTCTTT. It codes for CASSGGTGGRAFF.

The chain's CDR3 is CASRSNNRGNQPQHF. CDR3 in DNA: TGTGCCAGCAGATCTAACAACAGGGGCAATCAGCCCCAGCATTTT. This chain links TRBV27 with TRBJ1-5, with D possibly being TRBD1 (6 bases). V was shortened by 6 bases and J by 2 bases, with 14 bases between the two germline ends. From germline, CDR1 is MNHEY and CDR2 SMNVEV (reference sequence). The CDR3 is 15 amino acids.

The chain has TRBV27 and TRBJ1-1; D gene uncertain. Trimming took off 11 bases at V and 2 bases at J, with 18 bases between the two ends. The germline V gene has CDR1 MNHEY and CDR2 SMNVEV (reference sequence). This CDR3 spans 14 amino acids. The CDR3 loop reads CASQSESLNTEAFF. CDR3 bases: TGTGCCTCCCAAAGTGAGAGTCTTAACACTGAAGCTTTCTTT.

The chain recombines TRBV7-8 with TRBJ1-2; maybe TRBD1 (5 bases). The V end lost 5 bases, the J end lost 14 bases, and 21 bases lay between the germline ends. Germline values: CDR1 SGHVS, CDR2 FQNEAQ. The CDR3 extends over 13 amino acids. This CDR3 reads CASSPDSPAMVTF. In nucleotides, the CDR3 is TGTGCCAGCAGCCCCGACAGTCCCGCAATGGTAACCTTC.

The chain recombines TRBV4-2 with TRBJ2-7; 7 bases map to TRBD2. CDR1 is LGHNA and CDR2 is YNFKEQ in the germline V gene. V lost 4 bases to trimming and J lost 7 bases; unmatched junction nucleotides: 16. CDR3 size: 16 residues. CDR3 coding DNA: TGTGCCAGCAGCCTTCTGGGCCGGGGAGGGCCACTTGAGCAGTACTTC. It encodes CASSLLGRGGPLEQYF.

The chain carries TRBV9 and TRBJ2-5; 8 nucleotides match TRBD2. Looked up from germline, CDR1 is SGDLS and CDR2 is YYNGEE. Trimming cost V 4 bases and J 4 bases; bases outside gene matches: 0. The CDR3 contains 12 residues. The CDR3 nucleotides are TGTGCCAGCAGCCTAGCGGGAGAGACCCAGTACTTC. Amino acid sequence: CASSLAGETQYF.

Here the CDR3 reads CASNRQGKNEKLFF. CDR3 sequence (DNA): TGTGCCAGCAACCGACAGGGGAAGAATGAAAAACTGTTTTTT. The chain joins TRBV27 to TRBJ1-4; 8 nucleotides line up with TRBD1. CDR3 length: 14 amino acids. Germline V gene sequence: CDR1 MNHEY, CDR2 SMNVEV (reference sequence). Trimming removed 7 bases from V and 5 bases from J; junction bases left unmatched: 6.

The chain couples TRBV14 to TRBJ1-2, with D hard to call. CDR1 is SGHDN and CDR2 is FVKESK in the germline V gene. The CDR3 totals 16 residues. V gave up 1 base and J gave up 5 bases, with 17 bases separating them. For the CDR3, the DNA is TGTGCCAGCAGCCAAGCGGGTGGAACGGGAGGATATGGCTACACCTTC. Amino acids: CASSQAGGTGGYGYTF.

This chain connects TRBV29-1 to TRBJ2-7; D is ambiguous. The CDR3 consists of 12 residues. CDR1 and CDR2 (germline): SQVTM, ANQGSEA. The ends were cut back, 1 base at V and 5 bases at J, with 9 bases in the middle. CDR3 region: CSVEVSADEQYF. In DNA, the CDR3 is TGCAGCGTTGAAGTCTCGGCGGACGAGCAGTACTTC.

The chain links TRBV9 to TRBJ2-7, with D perhaps matching TRBD2 (5 bases). CDR1 and CDR2 (germline): SGDLS, YYNGEE. Trimming took 4 bases from V and 5 from J, leaving 19 bases between them. The CDR3 loop spans 15 amino acids. CDR3 nucleotide sequence: TGTGCCAGCAGCCCCCGAGCACTAGGAGCAAACGAGCAGTACTTC. Translating gives CASSPRALGANEQYF.

The V call is TRBV2, the J call TRBJ2-3; 8 nucleotides line up with TRBD1. After removal of 9 bases from V and 0 bases from J, the junction contained 2 bases not matched to a gene. Germline CDR1 and CDR2: SNHLY and FYNNEI. The CDR3 extends over 13 amino acids. CDR3 nucleotide sequence: TGTGCCAGAGGGGACAGGAGCACAGATACGCAGTATTTT. This codes for CARGDRSTDTQYF.

The chain couples TRBV27 to TRBJ2-2, with D possibly being TRBD1 (6 bases). The V end was cut by 6 bases, the J end by 6 bases, with 14 bases between. The germline CDR1 and CDR2 sequences are MNHEY and SMNVEV (reference sequence). The CDR3 loop spans 14 amino acids. CDR3 region: CASSHRVSAGELFF. CDR3 coding DNA: TGTGCCAGCAGCCACAGGGTATCAGCCGGGGAGCTGTTTTTT.

This sequence joins TRBV29-1 and TRBJ2-1; TRBD2 matches 7 bases. The V segment lost 4 bases and the J segment 0 bases; nucleotides outside the gene matches: 0. Germline assignment: CDR1 SQVTM and CDR2 ANQGSEA. The CDR3 covers 13 residues. This CDR3 reads CSVGGSSYNEQFF. As DNA, the CDR3 is TGCAGCGTTGGCGGGAGCTCCTACAATGAGCAGTTCTTC.